This T cell receptor (beta chain) was identified in a study of blood T cell repertoires in COVID-19 (TCRdb year 2020). The study in broad terms: The collaborator samples originated in the United States, Italy and Spain and spanned the acute and convalescent phases of COVID-19. Deeply sampled blood TCRbeta repertoires from subjects exposed to, actively infected with, or recovered from COVID-19 were included in the dataset. The sample metadata nearly always contained a de-identified subject ID, COVID-19 status, age in years and sex. Where available, HLA class I and class II types were taken from metadata supplied by the sample provider and were not determined by assay-based typing. The prospective study material was composed of cDNA or gDNA derived from T cells, B-cell-depleted T cells, or PBMCs. The repertoires were released in a freely available public database intended as a resource for research on the immune response to SARS-CoV-2. Samples came from the ongoing ImmuneRACE study (first 160 participants) plus 1,254 subjects from 6 global collaborators. The study at large found these results: How much clinical and demographic metadata was included differed by source and by participant, and the metadata was provided uncurated.

The immunoSEQ Assay, a bias-controlled multiplex PCR, was used to amplify TCRbeta CDR3 regions from genomic DNA. Processing in the source paper ran as follows. The number of nucleated cells in each sample was estimated from the amplification of reference gene primers within the assay. To quantify the absolute abundance of each unique TCRbeta CDR3 rearrangement, sequence reads were collapsed and filtered. Productive Simpson clonality was computed per sample as the square root of Simpson's diversity index over productive rearrangements. Here the immuneACCESS table is served through TCRdb, limited to in-frame sequences with V and J called. Missing clones are a known gap in these copies; in checked studies unresolved V genes cover under half, and the rest lacks a known reason. The V and J calls and the clone size are those of that table, but D and trimming were determined from the DNA. In all, the sample holds some 260,000 clones, and roughly 88% of those were seen once. Approximately 1.3% of the sample goes to the ten largest clones.

With respect to this clone: It lacks a known antigen. Base qualities were left out, and no much larger clone turns up one base away.

Collaborating institutions collected whole blood in K2EDTA tubes following their own protocols. Collaborator samples were shipped for TCRbeta analysis as frozen whole blood, isolated PBMCs, or DNA extracted from either sample type. Source material: peripheral blood. The source of this sequence is a man older than 75 with acute or convalescent COVID-19.

The CDR3 has the sequence CASSFDGAANYGYTF. The DNA sequence follows: TGCGCCAGCAGCTTCGACGGAGCAGCTAACTATGGCTACACCTTC. The V gene is TRBV4-3 and the J gene is TRBJ1-2, with the D gene uncertain. Trimming at the junction amounts to 5 bases on V and 0 bases on J, and the germline ends lie 13 bases apart. The germline V gene supplies CDR1 LGHNA and CDR2 YSLEER. The CDR3 goes from the cysteine to the phenylalanine over 15 residues. Only the CDR3 region is kept as DNA, spanning 45 bases read in frame from base 1.